Listed here are 12 T cell receptor beta chains from one sample, sequenced in a study of blood T cells in healthy people across ages. Together with a sample-barcoded 5' primer, a J-beta primer mix was included in a second PCR lasting about 6 to 11 cycles. TCRdb processed the 5' RACE reads anew with MiXCR; each CDR3 protein has one entry. Of a few hundred thousand distinct CDR3 sequences in the sample, 25% to 30% are singletons; the top ten hold over 25%. Source material: blood. The source is a woman between 65 and 79 years old in good health.

The chain links TRBV7-9 to TRBJ2-5; weak D call: TRBD2 (6 bases). With 5 bases removed from V and 1 base from J, the gap between germline ends came to 14 bases. This CDR3 spans 15 amino acids. Germline lookup yields CDR1 SEHNR and CDR2 FQNEAQ (reference sequence). CDR3 nucleotide sequence: TGTGCCAGCAGCCTACGGGACTTTAGCCAAGAGACCCAGTACTTC. It codes for CASSLRDFSQETQYF.

This clonotype was found a few times. The chain joins TRBV11-2 to TRBJ1-4; 9 nucleotides align to TRBD1. Trimming removed 5 bases from V and 8 bases from J; junction bases left unmatched: 6. The germline CDR1 and CDR2 sequences are SGHAT and FQNNGV. The CDR3 loop spans 14 amino acids. The CDR3 DNA is TGTGCCAGCAGCGCCGGGACAGGGAGAGAAAAACTGTTTTTT. This codes for CASSAGTGREKLFF.

This CDR3 reads CASSGGAGYQETQYF. The CDR3 DNA follows: TGTGCCAGCAGCGGAGGAGCGGGGTACCAAGAGACCCAGTACTTC. V usage is TRBV7-8 and J usage is TRBJ2-5; 7 bases are shared with TRBD2. The CDR3 is 15 amino acids. CDR1 SGHVS and CDR2 FQNEAQ come from the germline V gene. The V gene end was trimmed by 5 bases and the J gene end by 0 bases; junction bases not matched to a gene: 6. The whole variable domain, remainder taken from reference TRBV7-8 and TRBJ2-5, is GAGVSQSPRYKVAKRGQDVALRCDPISGHVSLFWYQQALGQGPEFLTYFQNEAQLDKSGLPSDRFFAERPEGSVSTLKIQRTQQEDSAVYLCASSGGAGYQETQYFGPGTRLLVL.

This clonotype was counted a few times. The rearrangement joins TRBV6-6 to TRBJ1-5; D ambiguous. Trimming left V 5 bases short and J 0 bases short, with 11 bases between. Germline CDR1 is MNHNY and CDR2 is SVGAGI (reference sequence). This CDR3 has 15 residues. The CDR3 DNA reads as TGTGCCAGCAGTCTTAACCTGTATAGCAATCAGCCCCAGCATTTT. Translated: CASSLNLYSNQPQHF.

The chain employs TRBV29-1 and TRBJ1-1; 8 positions agree with TRBD1. The CDR3 has 12 amino acids. J lost 4 bases, V lost 5 bases, and 3 bases had no gene match. Germline assignment: CDR1 SQVTM and CDR2 ANQGSEA. This CDR3 is CSVLRGPTEAFF. The CDR3 coding sequence is TGCAGCGTTCTCAGGGGGCCCACTGAAGCTTTCTTT. Full variable domain (outside the CDR3, taken from reference TRBV29-1 and TRBJ1-1): SAVISQKPSRDICQRGTSLTIQCQVDSQVTMMFWYRQQPGQSLTLIATANQGSEATYESGFVIDKFPISRPNLTFSTLTVSNMSPEDSSIYLCSVLRGPTEAFFGQGTRLTVV.

This sequence joins TRBV4-3 and TRBJ2-5, with D uncertain. The tail of the sequence fits TRBJ2-1 better, so the J call may be wrong. Germline assignment: CDR1 LGHNA and CDR2 YSLEER. The CDR3 has 15 amino acids. This CDR3 is CASSQDRLSGREQFF. CDR3 nucleotide sequence: TGCGCCAGCAGCCAAGATCGGCTGTCCGGACGGGAGCAGTTCTTC.

The chain joins TRBV5-1 to TRBJ2-5; D gene uncertain. The CDR3 has 13 residues. The germline gives CDR1 SGHRS, CDR2 YFSETQ. The V end lost 0 bases, the J end lost 4 bases, and 7 bases lay between the germline ends. In DNA, the CDR3 is TGCGCCAGCAGCTTGGTCAGTCGAGAGACCCAGTACTTC. It translates to CASSLVSRETQYF.

The V and J genes are TRBV2 and TRBJ1-2; 7 positions match TRBD1. The J segment lost 5 bases and the V segment lost 4 bases, leaving 4 bases of the junction unmatched. Germline CDR1 and CDR2: SNHLY and FYNNEI. The CDR3 length is 13 residues. DNA of the CDR3: TGTGCCAGCAGTGCAGACAGGGCATATGGCTACACCTTC. Translation gives CASSADRAYGYTF.

This CDR3 reads CASSLEGYQGNTGELFF. DNA of the CDR3: TGTGCCAGCAGCTTAGAAGGTTATCAGGGTAACACCGGGGAGCTGTTTTTT. This sequence joins TRBV11-2 and TRBJ2-2, with D possibly TRBD1 on 5 matching bases. Germline values: CDR1 SGHAT, CDR2 FQNNGV. V was cut by 0 bases and J by 2 bases, with 13 bases left in between. This CDR3 region has 17 residues.

This clonotype appeared a few times. CDR3 loop: CSALDNEQFF. CDR3 bases: TGCAGTGCGTTGGACAATGAGCAGTTCTTC. The gene calls are TRBV20-1 and TRBJ2-7; D is unclear. The J call is doubtful: the DNA matches TRBJ2-1 better. The CDR3 covers 10 residues. Looked up from germline, CDR1 is DFQATT and CDR2 is SNEGSKA (reference sequence).

This clonotype has just a few counts. J is TRBJ1-1 and V is TRBV27; D gene unclear. CDR1 MNHEY and CDR2 SMNVEV come from the germline V gene (reference sequence). CDR3 length: 16 residues. V lost 10 bases and J lost 1, with 22 bases in between. The CDR3 DNA reads TGTGCCACCAGGTCTTGGCGGGCAGTGAGGAACACTGAAGCTTTCTTT. It is translated as CATRSWRAVRNTEAFF.

In its sample, this clonotype was seen once. The rearrangement links TRBV29-1 to TRBJ2-7, with D unresolved. CDR1 is SQVTM, CDR2 ANQGSEA, per germline. The V gene lost 0 bases and the J gene lost 5 bases, with 11 bases spanning the gap. The CDR3 totals 13 residues. CDR3 sequence reads: CSVEDQVWDEQYF. CDR3 in DNA: TGCAGCGTTGAAGATCAGGTCTGGGACGAGCAGTACTTC.